What follows are 14 T cell receptor beta chains derived from one specimen sequenced in a study of shared clonotypes between healthy human individuals. This table comes from immunoSEQ multiplex PCR, and its TCRdb copy is limited to in-frame clones, with some not included. The top ten clones hold roughly 1.2% of a sample with some 1.4 million clones, roughly 96% of them seen once. The specimen was naive CD4+ T cells sorted from blood. The sample's subset: CD45RA+ positively selected. The receptor set was obtained from a young man in good health.

V usage is TRBV18 and J usage is TRBJ2-7; D is unresolved. The germline gives CDR1 KGHSH, CDR2 LQKENI. The ends were cut back, 10 bases at V and 11 bases at J, with 24 bases in the middle. CDR3 length equals 13 residues. The CDR3 sequence is CATTPPVFTSKYF. CDR3 nucleotide sequence: TGTGCCACCACACCACCGGTATTTACGAGCAAGTACTTC.

The chain is built from TRBV7-3 and TRBJ1-1; D uncertain. CDR3 length: 13 amino acids. CDR1 SGHTA and CDR2 FQGTGA come from the germline V gene. Trimming shortened V by 6 bases and J by 0 bases, and 8 bases separated the two germline ends. Written as DNA, the CDR3 is TGTGCCAGCAGTATAGCAGTGAACACTGAAGCTTTCTTT. It is translated as CASSIAVNTEAFF.

To note about this clone: Other DNA sequences of this sample code for an identical CDR3. This rearrangement joins TRBV27 to TRBJ2-2; perhaps TRBD1 as D (6 bases). Between the trimmed V and J ends, which lost 2 bases and 5 bases, there was a span of 9 bases. The CDR3 covers 14 residues. Germline assignment: CDR1 MNHEY and CDR2 SMNVEV (reference sequence). The CDR3 is CASSLRRGTGELFF. In DNA form, the CDR3 reads TGTGCCAGCAGTTTACGAAGGGGGACCGGGGAGCTGTTTTTT.

The chain carries TRBV13 and TRBJ1-4, with TRBD1 matching 7 bases. This CDR3 comprises 14 residues. With 1 base clipped from V and 7 bases from J, the junction kept 3 bases outside the gene matches. Per germline, CDR1 PRHDT and CDR2 FYEKMQ (reference sequence). The CDR3 DNA reads TGTGCCAGCAGCTTAGTTCCAGGGGGTGAAAAACTGTTTTTT. Translated, it gives CASSLVPGGEKLFF.

This clone was counted only a few times. The chain uses TRBV7-6 and TRBJ1-1, with D hard to call. This CDR3 is 13 amino acids long. Germline lookup yields CDR1 SGHVS and CDR2 FNYEAQ. V was cut by 2 bases and J by 0 bases, with 4 bases left in between. The CDR3 spells CASSLKVNTEAFF. The CDR3 nucleotides are TGTGCCAGCAGCTTAAAGGTGAACACTGAAGCTTTCTTT.

The genes are TRBV10-2 and TRBJ1-4; the match to TRBD1 covers 9 bases. This CDR3 has 17 amino acids. V gave up 3 bases and J gave up 2 bases; unmatched junction bases: 7. CDR1 is WSHSY, CDR2 SAAADI, per germline. The DNA for the CDR3 is TGCGCCAGCAGTGATACAGGGGGCGCGACCACTAATGAAAAACTGTTTTTT. Residues: CASSDTGGATTNEKLFF.

V and J are TRBV7-3 and TRBJ2-1, with D possibly being TRBD1 (6 bases). Trimming took off 5 bases at V and 7 bases at J, with 21 bases between the two ends. The germline V gene has CDR1 SGHTA and CDR2 FQGTGA. The length of the CDR3 is 16 residues. CDR3 protein: CASSALGGRTVNEQFF. The CDR3 DNA reads TGTGCCAGCAGCGCCCTAGGGGGTCGTACGGTAAATGAGCAGTTCTTC.

Regarding this clone: This sample includes further DNA sequences coding for the same CDR3. The V and J genes are TRBV19 and TRBJ1-5; D is unresolved. The CDR3 is 12 residues long. Germline lookup yields CDR1 LNHDA and CDR2 SQIVND (reference sequence). V gave up 3 bases and J gave up 5 bases, with 5 bases separating them. CDR3 residues: CASSIGDQPQHF. Here the CDR3 DNA reads TGTGCCAGTAGTATCGGGGATCAGCCCCAGCATTTT.

The CDR3 sequence: CASSLALPTRGYTF. CDR3 sequence (DNA): TGTGCCAGCAGCTTAGCGCTCCCGACACGAGGCTACACCTTC. The chain joins TRBV7-9 to TRBJ1-2; D remains ambiguous. Germline loops: CDR1 SEHNR, CDR2 FQNEAQ (reference sequence). Trimming left V 0 bases short and J 8 bases short, with 13 bases between. CDR3 length: 14 amino acids.

This clone was counted only a few times. CDR3 residues: CASSPRDRDYEQYF. CDR3 nucleotide sequence: TGTGCCAGCAGCCCCCGGGACAGGGACTACGAGCAGTACTTC. V usage is TRBV11-2 and J usage is TRBJ2-7, with 9 bases that match TRBD1. J lost 3 bases, V lost 5 bases, and 5 bases had no gene match. Looked up from germline, CDR1 is SGHAT and CDR2 is FQNNGV. The length of the CDR3 is 14 residues.

The chain joins TRBV29-1 to TRBJ2-5, with D unclear. This CDR3 has 11 amino acids. Trimming removed 2 bases from V and 4 bases from J, with 5 bases in between. From germline, CDR1 is SQVTM and CDR2 ANQGSEA. The CDR3 nucleotides are TGCAGCGTTGAATTCGGAGAGACCCAGTACTTC. This translates into CSVEFGETQYF. The whole variable domain, filled in from reference TRBV29-1 and TRBJ2-5, reads SAVISQKPSRDICQRGTSLTIQCQVDSQVTMMFWYRQQPGQSLTLIATANQGSEATYESGFVIDKFPISRPNLTFSTLTVSNMSPEDSSIYLCSVEFGETQYFGPGTRLLVL.

The chain is built from TRBV4-1 and TRBJ2-7; D might be TRBD2 (5 bases). Between the trimmed V and J ends, which lost 0 bases and 4 bases, there was a span of 16 bases. The CDR3 is 16 residues long. Germline CDR1 reads MGHRA; CDR2 reads YSYEKL. The CDR3 DNA reads as TGCGCCAGCAGCCAAGATCGTAACACGGGAATTTACGAGCAGTACTTC. Residues: CASSQDRNTGIYEQYF.

This clone has more than one count but fewer than ten. This chain's CDR3 is CASSSGGAAPTDTQYF. The CDR3 region has the DNA TGCGCCAGCAGCTCCGGTGGGGCCGCCCCCACAGATACGCAGTATTTT. The chain carries TRBV5-1 and TRBJ2-3; D might be TRBD1 (5 bases). The CDR3 has 16 amino acids. Per germline, CDR1 SGHRS and CDR2 YFSETQ. V lost 3 bases and J 2 bases, leaving 16 bases between the germline ends.

The chain carries TRBV18 and TRBJ1-5; D possibly corresponds to TRBD1 (5 bases). Trimming left V 6 bases short and J 4 bases short, with 13 bases between. This CDR3 region has 14 residues. Germline V gives CDR1 KGHSH, CDR2 LQKENI. As DNA, the CDR3 is TGTGCCAGCTCCCCAGACAGAACAAATCAGCCCCAGCATTTT. Translated, it gives CASSPDRTNQPQHF.